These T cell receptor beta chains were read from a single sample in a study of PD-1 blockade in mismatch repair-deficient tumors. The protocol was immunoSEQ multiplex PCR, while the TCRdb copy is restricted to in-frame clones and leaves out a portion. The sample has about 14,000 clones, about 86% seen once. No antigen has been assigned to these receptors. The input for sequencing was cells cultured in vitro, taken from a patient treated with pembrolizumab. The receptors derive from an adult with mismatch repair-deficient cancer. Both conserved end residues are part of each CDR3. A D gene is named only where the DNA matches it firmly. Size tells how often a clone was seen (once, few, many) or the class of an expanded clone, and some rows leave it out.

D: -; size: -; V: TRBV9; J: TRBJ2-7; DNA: TGTGCCAGCAGCGCCTTCGGTTCCACCTACGAGCAGTACTTC; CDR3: CASSAFGSTYEQYF
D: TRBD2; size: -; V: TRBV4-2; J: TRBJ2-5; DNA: TGTGCCAGCAGCCAATCAAGAACTAGCGGGGCCCAAGAGACCCAGTACTTC; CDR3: CASSQSRTSGAQETQYF
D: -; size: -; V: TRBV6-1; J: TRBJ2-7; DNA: TGTGCCAGCAGTGGGACAGCTTCCCGGTACGAGCAGTACTTC; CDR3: CASSGTASRYEQYF
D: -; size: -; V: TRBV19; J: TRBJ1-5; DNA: TGTGCCAGTAATCCGACGCGCAGCGGGGGAAGGCAGCCCCAGCATTTT; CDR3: CASNPTRSGGRQPQHF
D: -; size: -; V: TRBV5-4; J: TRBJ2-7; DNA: TGTGCCAGCAGCTTGGGGTTACGGACTGGTTACGAGCAGTACTTC; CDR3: CASSLGLRTGYEQYF
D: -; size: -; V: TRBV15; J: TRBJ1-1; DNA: TGTGCCACCAGCAGAGACTGGACAGCGAACACTGAAGCTTTCTTT; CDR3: CATSRDWTANTEAFF
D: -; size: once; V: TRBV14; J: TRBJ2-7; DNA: TGTGCCAGCAGCCAAGAACTGGGACCCTCCTACGAGCAGTACTTC; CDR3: CASSQELGPSYEQYF
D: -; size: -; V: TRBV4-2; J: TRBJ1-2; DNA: TGTGCCAGCAGCCAAGAGTGGACTTCTAACTATGGCTACACCTTC; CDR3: CASSQEWTSNYGYTF
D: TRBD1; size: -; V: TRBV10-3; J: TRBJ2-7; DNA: TGTGCCATCAGTGAGTCGGACCGGGGGTGGGACAGGGTGAGCTACGAGCAGTACTTC; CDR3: CAISESDRGWDRVSYEQYF
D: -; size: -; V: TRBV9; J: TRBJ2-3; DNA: TGTGCCAGCAGCCCCGATCGGCGCGGTCTCACAGATACGCAGTATTTT; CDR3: CASSPDRRGLTDTQYF
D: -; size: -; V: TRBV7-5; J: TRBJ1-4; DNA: TGTGTCAGAAGCTTAGCATCGGGGACAGGGGTTAAGAATGAAAAACTGTTTTTT; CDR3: CVRSLASGTGVKNEKLFF
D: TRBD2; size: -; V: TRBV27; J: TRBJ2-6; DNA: TGTGCCAGCAGTAAGCGGGGCCCGAACTCAAGCTCTGGGGCCAACGTCCTGACTTTC; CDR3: CASSKRGPNSSSGANVLTF
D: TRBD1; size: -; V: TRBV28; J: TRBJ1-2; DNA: TGTGCCATACCCCCGGGACAGAGATATGGCTACACCTTC; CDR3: CAIPPGQRYGYTF
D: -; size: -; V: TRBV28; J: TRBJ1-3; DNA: TGTGCCAGCAGTTTATACGCCAGCTCTGGAAACACCATATATTTT; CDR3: CASSLYASSGNTIYF
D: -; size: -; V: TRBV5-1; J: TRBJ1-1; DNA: TGCGCCAGCAGCCCTAGGGGGGGAAATGAAGCTTTCTTT; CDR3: CASSPRGGNEAFF
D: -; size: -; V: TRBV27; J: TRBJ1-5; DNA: TGTGCCAGCAGTTTAAGCAGGGGCGACAATCAGCCCCAGCATTTT; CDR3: CASSLSRGDNQPQHF
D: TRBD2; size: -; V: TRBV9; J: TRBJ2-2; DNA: TGTGCCAGCAGCGTAGGACTAGCGGGCCTCACCGGGGAGCTGTTTTTT; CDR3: CASSVGLAGLTGELFF
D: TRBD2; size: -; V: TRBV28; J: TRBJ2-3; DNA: TGTGCCAGCAGTTTGTTTTCCGAGACTAGCGGGAGATCTAGCACAGATACGCAGTATTTT; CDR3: CASSLFSETSGRSSTDTQYF
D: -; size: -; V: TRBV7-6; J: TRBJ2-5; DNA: TGTGCCAGCAGCGAGGAGGGACCAAGAAAAGAGACCCAGTACTTC; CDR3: CASSEEGPRKETQYF
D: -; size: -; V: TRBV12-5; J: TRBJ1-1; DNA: TGTGCTAGTGCTTTCGTTATAGGTCCGAACACTGAAGCTTTCTTT; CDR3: CASAFVIGPNTEAFF
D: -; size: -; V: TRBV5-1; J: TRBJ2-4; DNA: TGCGCCAGCAGCTTGGGGGGACTAGCCAAAAACATTCAGTACTTC; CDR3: CASSLGGLAKNIQYF
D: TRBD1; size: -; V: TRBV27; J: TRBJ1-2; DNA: TGTGCCAGCAGCCGTCGACAGGGATCCTATGGCTACACCTTC; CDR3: CASSRRQGSYGYTF